This T cell receptor (beta chain) came from a study of radiotherapy plus CTLA-4 blockade in lung cancer. Study summary: Overall, 18% of patients showed an objective response, while about 29% attained disease control.

As for this clone: Its antigen is not known.

Points from the study as a whole: TCR clones of tumor origin grew in blood after radiotherapy plus ipilimumab. Reportedly, early blood T cell clone dynamics best predicted response, with interferon-beta.

Measured with immunoSEQ multiplex PCR; TCRdb has only the in-frame clones, and not every one. Here the sample spans tens of thousands of clones, under 90% being singletons. It was focal radiation plus CTLA-4 blockade with ipilimumab that patients with chemo-refractory metastatic non-small-cell lung cancer received. With V trimmed by 8 bases and J by 1 base, 9 bases remained unmatched. Germline-derived CDR1 and CDR2 are MNHEY and SMNVEV (reference sequence). CDR3 length equals 15 residues. The material was peripheral blood, obtained from a patient treated with radiotherapy plus ipilimumab. The receptor was derived from a human donor with non-small cell lung cancer who had stable disease on radiotherapy plus ipilimumab. The chain employs TRBV27 and TRBJ1-1; 8 nucleotides agree with TRBD1. The CDR3 bases are TGTGCCAGCGTTCCCAGGACAGGGAGGAACACTGAAGCTTTCTTT. The encoded protein is CASVPRTGRNTEAFF.